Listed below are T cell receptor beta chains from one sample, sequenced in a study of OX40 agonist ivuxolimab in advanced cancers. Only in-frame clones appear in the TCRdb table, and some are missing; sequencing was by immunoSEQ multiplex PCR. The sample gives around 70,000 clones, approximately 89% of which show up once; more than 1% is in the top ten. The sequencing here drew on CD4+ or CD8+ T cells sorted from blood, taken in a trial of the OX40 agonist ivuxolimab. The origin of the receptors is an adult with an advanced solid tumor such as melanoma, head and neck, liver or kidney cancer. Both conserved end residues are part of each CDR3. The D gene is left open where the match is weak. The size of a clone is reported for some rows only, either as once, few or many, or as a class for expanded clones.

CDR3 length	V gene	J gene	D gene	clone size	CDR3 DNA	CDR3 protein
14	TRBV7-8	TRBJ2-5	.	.	TGTGCCAGCAGCTTAGGGGCCTCCCAAGAGACCCAGTACTTC	CASSLGASQETQYF
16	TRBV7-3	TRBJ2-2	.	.	TGTGCCAGCAGCTTAATGGTGGGGGCCATTTCCGGGGAGCTGTTTTTT	CASSLMVGAISGELFF
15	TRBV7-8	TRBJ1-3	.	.	TGTGCCAGCAGCTTAGAAAGAGGGCTCGGAAACACCATATATTTT	CASSLERGLGNTIYF
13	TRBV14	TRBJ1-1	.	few	TGTGCCAGCAGCCAACAGGGGAACACTGAAGCTTTCTTT	CASSQQGNTEAFF
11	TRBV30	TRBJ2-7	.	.	TGTGCCTGGAGTGGCTATGGCGAGCAGTACTTC	CAWSGYGEQYF
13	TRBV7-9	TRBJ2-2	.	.	TGTGCCAGCAGGGTGTTAGAAGCCGGGGAGCTGTTTTTT	CASRVLEAGELFF
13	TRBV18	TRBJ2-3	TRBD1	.	TGTGCCAGCTTGGGACAGAGCACAGATACGCAGTATTTT	CASLGQSTDTQYF
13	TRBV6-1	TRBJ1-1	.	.	TGTGCCAGCAGTGAAGTTTATGGAGGAGCCGCTTTCTTT	CASSEVYGGAAFF
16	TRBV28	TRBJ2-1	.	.	TGTGCCAGCAGTTCTCCCTTAGCGAACCCCTACAATGAGCAGTTCTTC	CASSSPLANPYNEQFF
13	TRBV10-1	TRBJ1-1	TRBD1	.	TGCGCCAGCAGTCTCTCCAGGGGGAGAGAAGCTTTCTTT	CASSLSRGREAFF
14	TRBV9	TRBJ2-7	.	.	TGTGCCAGCAGCGTAGGGATAGGGGCCTACGAGCAGTACTTC	CASSVGIGAYEQYF
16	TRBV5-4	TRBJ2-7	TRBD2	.	TGTGCCAGCAGCTTGGTAGGACTAGCGGGGAGCTACGAGCAGTACTTC	CASSLVGLAGSYEQYF
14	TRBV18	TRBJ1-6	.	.	TGTGCCAGCTCACAAGGGAGGAGTAATTCACCCCTCCACTTT	CASSQGRSNSPLHF
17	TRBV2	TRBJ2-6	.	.	TGTGCCAGCAGTGAAGCGCTTTCGGGCTCTGGGGCCAACGTCCTGACTTTC	CASSEALSGSGANVLTF
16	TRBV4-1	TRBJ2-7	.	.	TGCGCCAGCAGCCAAGTTCCAGGCTCACAGGGTGGCGAGCAGTACTTC	CASSQVPGSQGGEQYF
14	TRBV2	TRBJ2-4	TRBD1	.	TGTGCCAGCAGGACAGGGATGGCCAAAAACATTCAGTACTTC	CASRTGMAKNIQYF
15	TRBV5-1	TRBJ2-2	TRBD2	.	TGCGCCAGCAGCTTGAGCGGGGCAAACACCGGGGAGCTGTTTTTT	CASSLSGANTGELFF
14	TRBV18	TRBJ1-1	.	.	TGTGCCAGCTCACCACGGGCCCAGAACACTGAAGCTTTCTTT	CASSPRAQNTEAFF
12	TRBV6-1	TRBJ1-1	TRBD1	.	TGTGCCAGCAGGACAGGGGAAACTGAAGCTTTCTTT	CASRTGETEAFF
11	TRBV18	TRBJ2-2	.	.	TGTGCCAGCTCGAACACCGGGGAGCTGTTTTTT	CASSNTGELFF
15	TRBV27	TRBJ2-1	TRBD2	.	TGTGCCAGCAGTATTAGCGGGAGAGCCTACAATGAGCAGTTCTTC	CASSISGRAYNEQFF
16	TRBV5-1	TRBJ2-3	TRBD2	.	TGCGCCAGCAGCTCGAGCCTCACTAGCGGCACAGATACGCAGTATTTT	CASSSSLTSGTDTQYF
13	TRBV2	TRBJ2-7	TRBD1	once	TGTGCCCGAGCGGACAGGGGATCCTACGAGCAGTACTTC	CARADRGSYEQYF
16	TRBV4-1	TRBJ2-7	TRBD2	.	TGCGCCAGCAGCCAGGCCGGGACTAGCGGGAATCTGGGGCAGTACTTC	CASSQAGTSGNLGQYF
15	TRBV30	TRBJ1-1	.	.	TGTGCCTGGAAGCCCCGAGGCAGGGTGGGGACTGAAGCTTTCTTT	CAWKPRGRVGTEAFF
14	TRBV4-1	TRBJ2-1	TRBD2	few	TGCGCCAGCAGCCAAGCGGGTAGCGGGAGGGAGCAGTTCTTC	CASSQAGSGREQFF
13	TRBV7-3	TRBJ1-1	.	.	TGTGCCAGCAGCACTGGGCCCAACACTGAAGCTTTCTTT	CASSTGPNTEAFF
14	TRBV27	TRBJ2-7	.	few	TGTGCCAGCAGTTTCACAGGGAACTTCGACGAGCAGTACTTC	CASSFTGNFDEQYF
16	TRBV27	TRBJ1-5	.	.	TGTGCCAGCAGTTTAATGGCACAGGGTGGCTATCAGCCCCAGCATTTT	CASSLMAQGGYQPQHF